This TCR beta chain derives from a study of post-analysis software for immune sequencing data. The overall study: Patients had relapsing-remitting, secondary progressive or progressive-relapsing multiple sclerosis; some lacked subtype. Study results and limitations: Among multiple sclerosis patients, normalized Chao1 diversity was significantly below that of controls.

Prepared libraries of TCR beta cDNA carried unique molecular identifiers. With 1 to 10 million T cells as the source, hundreds of thousands of cDNA molecules resulted. MiXCR, applied by TCRdb to the PCR reads, yields one record per CDR3 protein. The table lists some 500,000 distinct CDR3 sequences, approximately 45% of them singletons, with about 12% in the top ten. This clonotype was observed a few times. Its antigen remains unidentified. The specimen sequenced was blood. This TCR was sampled from a girl between 5 and 17 years old with multiple sclerosis.

CDR3 DNA sequence: TGTGCCAGTACGCGACTAGCGGGAGACCAAGAGACCCAGTACTTC. Encoded protein: CASTRLAGDQETQYF. The chain links TRBV6-1 to TRBJ2-5; TRBD2 aligns across 12 bases. CDR1 is MNHNS and CDR2 is SASEGT in the germline V gene. Unmatched junction bases numbered 5, after V lost 9 bases and J lost 0 bases. CDR3 size: 15 residues.